The 19 T cell receptor beta chains listed next were all sequenced from one sample in a study of blood T cell repertoires in COVID-19. TCRdb's copy holds only in-frame clones and misses some; the assay was immunoSEQ multiplex PCR. There are fewer than 70,000 clones in the sample; about 91% occur only once, and 8.2% lies in the top ten. Material: peripheral blood. These receptors were obtained from a man aged 45-65 years with active COVID-19.

This chain joins TRBV5-5 and TRBJ1-5; D ambiguous. Trimming stripped 1 base from V and 6 bases from J, with 8 bases between. The CDR3 contains 13 residues. The germline gives CDR1 SGHKS, CDR2 YYEKEE (reference sequence). In DNA, the CDR3 is TGTGCCAGCAGCTTGCGGGTCCGTCAGCCCCAGCATTTT. It encodes CASSLRVRQPQHF.

A few counts support this clone. The chain recombines TRBV6-5 with TRBJ2-2; the D gene is possibly TRBD1 (6 bases). Trimming removed 4 bases from V and 6 bases from J, with 15 bases in between. The CDR3 consists of 15 residues. Germline-derived CDR1 and CDR2 are MNHEY and SVGAGI. CDR3 nucleotide sequence: TGTGCCAGCAGTTTTACGACAGGTCGCGCCGGGGAGCTGTTTTTT. Its translation: CASSFTTGRAGELFF.

This chain connects TRBV6-2 or TRBV6-3 to TRBJ2-2; 11 bases are shared with TRBD2. Germline loops: CDR1 MNHEY, CDR2 SVGEGT. Unmatched junction bases numbered 6, after V lost 4 bases and J lost 11 bases. The CDR3 covers 14 residues. The CDR3 nucleotides read TGTGCCAGCAGTTCCCGACTAGCGGGGTTCGAGCTGTTTTTT. It specifies CASSSRLAGFELFF.

The rearrangement uses TRBV5-1 and TRBJ2-5; weak D call: TRBD1 (5 bases). V lost 5 bases to trimming and J lost 3 bases, with 17 bases between them. Per germline, CDR1 SGHRS and CDR2 YFSETQ. The CDR3 consists of 15 residues. The CDR3 bases are TGCGCCAGCAGTCAATCCCCCTCAGGGAAAGAGACCCAGTACTTC. It yields the protein CASSQSPSGKETQYF.

The CDR3 loop is CASSSVGSRTGRGYTF. The DNA of the CDR3 is TGTGCCAGCAGCTCGGTCGGTAGTCGGACAGGCCGGGGCTACACCTTC. The rearrangement joins TRBV5-4 to TRBJ1-2; 7 bases line up with TRBD1. The CDR3 runs to 16 residues. Trimming took 3 bases from V and 8 from J; bases not matched to a gene: 16. Germline values: CDR1 SGHNT, CDR2 YYREEE (reference sequence).

V is TRBV2 and J is TRBJ2-5, with TRBD1 matching 7 bases. Looked up from germline, CDR1 is SNHLY and CDR2 is FYNNEI. Unmatched junction bases numbered 13, after V lost 10 bases and J lost 5 bases. The CDR3 contains 14 residues. The CDR3 DNA follows: TGTGCCACCCTAAGGGGGCGAGGTTTGGAGACCCAGTACTTC. Its translation is CATLRGRGLETQYF.

The chain uses TRBV4-1 and TRBJ2-7; the match to TRBD2 covers 8 bases. Germline V CDR1 and CDR2: MGHRA, YSYEKL. The CDR3 covers 14 residues. After removal of 0 bases from V and 5 bases from J, the junction contained 3 bases not matched to a gene. The CDR3 DNA reads as TGCGCCAGCAGCCAAGATGGACTAGCCCACGAGCAGTACTTC. Protein sequence: CASSQDGLAHEQYF.

The CDR3 region is CASSLRTGVSYEQYF. The CDR3 nucleotides are TGTGCCAGCAGCTTGCGGACAGGGGTATCCTACGAGCAGTACTTC. The chain recombines TRBV5-8 with TRBJ2-7; 9 bases align to TRBD1. V lost 1 base and J lost 1; bases outside the gene matches: 3. Germline V gives CDR1 SGHTS, CDR2 YDEGEE. This CDR3 has 15 residues.

Regarding this clone: One end of the junction fails to match germline, which may point to a read error. The rearrangement uses TRBV29-1 and TRBJ1-3; TRBD1 matches 7 bases. The CDR3 sequence is 11 residues long. Per germline, CDR1 SQVTM and CDR2 ANQGSEA. CDR3 amino acids: CSVEMGQRPTF. The CDR3 DNA reads TGCAGCGTTGAGATGGGACAGCGACCCACCTTT. Filled out from reference TRBV29-1 and TRBJ1-3, the complete variable domain reads SAVISQKPSRDICQRGTSLTIQCQVDSQVTMMFWYRQQPGQSLTLIATANQGSEATYESGFVIDKFPISRPNLTFSTLTVSNMSPEDSSIYLCSVEMGQRPTFGEGSWLTVV.

The J gene is TRBJ1-5, the V gene TRBV6-6; D uncertain. The CDR3 runs to 16 residues. The ends were cut back, 0 bases at V and 3 bases at J, with 12 bases in the middle. Germline V lookup: CDR1 MNHNY, CDR2 SVGAGI (reference sequence). The CDR3 DNA reads as TGTGCCAGCAGTTACTCGGCGGGGAGGGTCAATCAGCCCCAGCATTTT. Residues: CASSYSAGRVNQPQHF.

The rearrangement joins TRBV21-1 to TRBJ2-2; the table's D call TRBD2 went unverified against the DNA. TRBV21-1 is termed a pseudogene. The CDR3 extends over 16 amino acids. The CDR3 coding sequence is TGTGCCAGCGGGGGGTCCGCCAGTGGGGTCACCGGGGAGCTGTTTTTT. It specifies CASGGSASGVTGELFF.

The rearrangement links TRBV28 to TRBJ2-5; D is possibly TRBD1 (6 bases). CDR1 MDHEN and CDR2 SYDVKM come from the germline V gene. The CDR3 contains 14 residues. Trimming took off 7 bases at V and 1 base at J, with 13 bases between the two ends. The CDR3 DNA reads TGTGCCAGCACCCTTGGACAGCGCCAAGAGACCCAGTACTTC. Encoded protein: CASTLGQRQETQYF. The variable domain in full, completed from reference TRBV28 and TRBJ2-5, reads DVKVTQSSRYLVKRTGEKVFLECVQDMDHENMFWYRQDPGLGLRLIYFSYDVKMKEKGDIPEGYSVSREKKERFSLILESASTNQTSMYLCASTLGQRQETQYFGPGTRLLVL.

The rearrangement uses TRBV4-2 and TRBJ2-7; 11 bases map to TRBD2. V was pared by 5 bases and J by 1 base, with 1 base of the junction left unmatched. Germline V lookup: CDR1 LGHNA, CDR2 YNFKEQ. This CDR3 spans 14 amino acids. The CDR3 nucleotides are TGTGCCAGCAGCACTAGCGGGGGATCCTACGAGCAGTACTTC. Translation: CASSTSGGSYEQYF.

The rearrangement joins TRBV5-1 to TRBJ2-2, with D perhaps matching TRBD2 (6 bases). V shed 0 bases and J shed 5 bases, with 17 bases lying between them. Per the germline V gene, CDR1 is SGHRS and CDR2 is YFSETQ. CDR3 length: 17 residues. CDR3 DNA sequence: TGCGCCAGCAGCTTGGGGCAGGGAGGAGGTACGACCGGGGAGCTGTTTTTT. Translated: CASSLGQGGGTTGELFF.

This clone has more than one count but fewer than ten. The genes are TRBV19 and TRBJ2-5, with 10 bases that match TRBD2. Germline V CDR1 and CDR2: LNHDA, SQIVND (reference sequence). The CDR3 loop spans 15 amino acids. The J segment lost 2 bases and the V segment lost 3 bases, leaving 3 bases of the junction unmatched. CDR3 amino acids: CASSITSGEQETQYF. In DNA, the CDR3 is TGTGCCAGTAGTATCACTAGCGGGGAACAAGAGACCCAGTACTTC.

This sequence joins TRBV5-6 and TRBJ2-7; perhaps TRBD1 as D (6 bases). Trimming removed 5 bases from V and 5 bases from J, with 17 bases in between. Germline CDR1 reads SGHDT; CDR2 reads YYEEEE. The CDR3 length is 14 residues. CDR3 loop: CASRGVRGSDEQYF. DNA of the CDR3: TGTGCCAGCAGGGGTGTCAGGGGATCAGACGAGCAGTACTTC.

The rearrangement uses TRBV13 and TRBJ1-6; perhaps TRBD1 as D (6 bases). Germline assignment: CDR1 PRHDT and CDR2 FYEKMQ (reference sequence). This CDR3 comprises 15 residues. The V end lost 7 bases, the J end lost 7 bases, and 17 bases lay between the germline ends. CDR3 coding DNA: TGTGCCAGCACGGCAGGGGCCATTGACAATTCACCCCTCCACTTT. Its protein product is CASTAGAIDNSPLHF.

The chain recombines TRBV6-4 with TRBJ2-2; the match to TRBD2 covers 10 bases. The CDR3 extends over 15 amino acids. V shed 7 bases, J shed 3 bases, and the junction held 5 bases outside the gene matches. Germline CDR1 reads MRHNA; CDR2 reads SNTAGT. CDR3 DNA sequence: TGTGCCAGCAAGGTGACTAGCGGGTACACCGGGGAGCTGTTTTTT. As protein: CASKVTSGYTGELFF.

The chain combines TRBV5-4 with TRBJ2-7, with 7 bases lining up with TRBD2. V gave up 1 base and J gave up 5 bases; unmatched junction bases: 6. CDR1 and CDR2 (germline): SGHNT, YYREEE (reference sequence). The CDR3 sequence is 14 residues long. CDR3 loop: CASSLRSRGDEQYF. The CDR3 DNA sequence: TGTGCCAGCAGCTTGCGATCTCGGGGGGACGAGCAGTACTTC. Together with reference TRBV5-4 and TRBJ2-7, the CDR3 gives the full variable domain: ETGVTQSPTHLIKTRGQQVTLRCSSQSGHNTVSWYQQALGQGPQFIFQYYREEENGRGNFPPRFSGLQFPNYSSELNVNALELDDSALYLCASSLRSRGDEQYFGPGTRLTVT.